This T cell receptor beta chain was captured in a study of T-cell memory formation after mild COVID-19. Regarding the study as a whole: Balance between CD4 and CD8 was seen in clones contracting day 15 to 85, and a CD4+ lean was seen in later expanders. Shrinking CD4+ clones resided mostly in CM and EM, and CD8+ ones in EMRA.

The V end lost 5 bases, the J end lost 1 base, and 18 bases lay between the germline ends. The germline V gene has CDR1 LGHNT and CDR2 FRNRAP. The CDR3 length is 17 residues. Comment on this clonotype: Antigen specificity is unknown.

TCR alpha and TCR beta cDNA libraries with sample barcodes and UMIs came from 5'RACE using constant-segment primers. Each CDR3 protein is one row after TCRdb ran MiXCR on the 5' RACE reads. This sample has approximately 180,000 distinct CDR3 sequences, with 16% found just once. Sequenced input: PBMCs or a T cell subset sorted from them (not recorded which). The chain uses TRBV12-5 and TRBJ1-5; the D gene is possibly TRBD1 (6 bases). The clonotype originates from an adult woman who had mild COVID-19 (a few samples of this study predate the infection). Cell type and time point are not known. CDR3 bases: TGTGCTAGTGGTCTATACACAGGGTTCGTAAGCAATCAGCCCCAGCATTTT. Amino acid sequence: CASGLYTGFVSNQPQHF.